The 2 T cell receptor beta chains presented below share a single source sample, sequenced in a study of blood T cell repertoires in COVID-19. The method was immunoSEQ multiplex PCR; TCRdb's version includes in-frame clones alone and lacks a portion of them. There are some 200,000 clones in the sample; about four fifths occur only once, and around 10% lies in the top ten. Specimen: peripheral blood. The receptors stem from a woman aged 40 to 50 with COVID-19, enrolled during active disease.

The chain joins TRBV10-2 to TRBJ1-2; the D gene is possibly TRBD1 (5 bases). V dropped 8 bases and J dropped 2 bases, with 15 bases sitting between them. The CDR3 totals 14 residues. Germline CDR1 and CDR2: WSHSY and SAAADI. The CDR3 DNA reads TGCGCCAGCTGGACCCAGGGTCTCAACTATGGCTACACCTTC. It codes for CASWTQGLNYGYTF.

In its sample, this clone was seen a few times. This sequence joins TRBV28 and TRBJ2-2, with TRBD1 matching 8 bases. The V gene end was trimmed by 10 bases and the J gene end by 7 bases; junction bases not matched to a gene: 14. The germline V gene has CDR1 MDHEN and CDR2 SYDVKM. This CDR3 contains 15 residues. CDR3 protein: CATKFVDRDNGELFF. The CDR3, as DNA: TGTGCCACCAAGTTTGTGGACAGGGATAACGGGGAGCTGTTTTTT.